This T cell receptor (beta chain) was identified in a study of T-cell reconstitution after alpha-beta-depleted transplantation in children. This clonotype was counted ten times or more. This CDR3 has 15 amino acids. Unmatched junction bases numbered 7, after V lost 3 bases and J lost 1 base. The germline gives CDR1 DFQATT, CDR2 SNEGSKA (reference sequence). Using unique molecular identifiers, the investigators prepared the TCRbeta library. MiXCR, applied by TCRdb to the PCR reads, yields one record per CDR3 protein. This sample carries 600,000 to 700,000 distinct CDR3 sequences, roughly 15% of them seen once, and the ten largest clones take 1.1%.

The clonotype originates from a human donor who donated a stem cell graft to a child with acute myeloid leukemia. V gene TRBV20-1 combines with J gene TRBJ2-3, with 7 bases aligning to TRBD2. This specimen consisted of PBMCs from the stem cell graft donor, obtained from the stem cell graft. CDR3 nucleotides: TGCAGTGCTAGGGCCCCAGCGGGGCGCACAGATACGCAGTATTTT. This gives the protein CSARAPAGRTDTQYF.